This T cell receptor beta chain originates from a study of cytomegalovirus exposure and HLA in healthy donors. Germline trimming cut 3 bases from V and 7 bases from J; bases unmatched to any gene: 6. The CDR3 contains 15 residues. Germline CDR1 is SGHTS and CDR2 is YDEGEE. It was with 60 Vbeta and 13 Jbeta primers that the PCR ran. The assay was immunoSEQ multiplex PCR, and TCRdb's table has in-frame clones only and misses some. The profile shows 45,000 to 65,000 clones, roughly 84% of them singletons. Findings and caveats of the study: Segments of the TCR beta V type were, in most cases, productive about 90% or about 30% of the time in an earlier analysis.

In regard to this clone: Antigen specificity is unknown.

The sequencing sample was made of PBMCs. The V call is TRBV5-8, the J call TRBJ1-5, with 11 positions matching TRBD1. The receptor's source is a woman in her late teens or twenties in good health and CMV-seronegative. DNA of the CDR3: TGTGCCAGCAGCTATCCCTGGACAGGGGGCCAGCCCCAGCATTTT. Protein: CASSYPWTGGQPQHF.